One and the same sample provided the 2 T cell receptor beta chains below, sequenced in a study of T cell responses to AZD1222 COVID-19 vaccine (dated by TCRdb to the early 2020s). This sample's time point label indicates: baseline before first vaccination. Library generation was performed with the immunoSEQ multiplex PCR assay. The clones in this table, taken by TCRdb from immuneACCESS, are in-frame only. Not every clone is retained; where verified, under half of the shortfall comes from an unresolved V gene, and the cause of the rest is unknown. The sample includes roughly 120,000 clones, with 88% observed a single time. Less than 6% of the sample rests with the top ten. This specimen was peripheral blood, taken on day 0 of AZD1222 vaccination. These receptors all stem from an adult in good health.

The chain couples TRBV6-2 or TRBV6-3 to TRBJ1-6; TRBD1 matches at 10 bases. Trimming removed 6 bases from V and 9 bases from J; junction bases left unmatched: 5. The CDR3 is 14 residues long. The germline V gene has CDR1 MNHEY and CDR2 SVGEGT. The CDR3 loop is CASSPRQGASPLHF. CDR3 in DNA: TGTGCCAGCAGCCCAAGACAGGGGGCTTCACCCCTCCACTTT.

The J gene is TRBJ1-1, the V gene TRBV19; 11 nucleotides align to TRBD1. Trimming removed 4 bases from V and 11 bases from J; junction bases left unmatched: 12. The germline V gene encodes CDR1 LNHDA and CDR2 SQIVND (reference sequence). The CDR3 spans 15 residues. The CDR3 region is CASSTDRGRGFSAFF. The DNA of the CDR3 is TGTGCCAGTAGTACGGACAGGGGGCGGGGTTTTTCGGCTTTCTTT.